Below are 20 T cell receptor beta chains sequenced from a single sample in a study of neurological immune-mediated disorders. TCRdb used MiXCR to reprocess the 5' RACE reads, holding one entry per CDR3 protein. The sample records tens of thousands of distinct CDR3 sequences, around 10% being singletons. The sequencing input was CD4+ T cells from blood. The receptors shown here come from a woman in her 30s with HTLV-1-associated myelopathy (HAM/TSP).

This clonotype was counted at least ten times. The J gene is TRBJ2-1, the V gene TRBV29-1; tentative D call: TRBD1 (5 bases). Per germline, CDR1 SQVTM and CDR2 ANQGSEA. The CDR3 spans 15 residues. V was pared by 5 bases and J by 0 bases, with 14 bases between. As DNA, the CDR3 is TGCAGCGTTTCTGGCGACAGCTACTCCTACAATGAGCAGTTCTTC. Translation gives CSVSGDSYSYNEQFF.

This clonotype was seen ten or more times. V and J are TRBV6-7 and TRBJ2-6; D call uncertain. Being an ORF, TRBV6-7 has a function that is uncertain. The V gene lost 7 bases and the J gene lost 3 bases, with 16 bases spanning the gap. The CDR3 is made up of 16 amino acids. The CDR3 reads CASNHRASDGANVLTF. CDR3 DNA sequence: TGTGCCAGCAACCACCGGGCCTCCGATGGGGCCAACGTCCTGACTTTC.

This clonotype is termed medium-sized. The J gene is TRBJ1-5, the V gene TRBV12-3 or TRBV12-4; D unclear. This CDR3 has 14 residues. The V gene lost 3 bases and the J gene lost 4 bases, with 10 bases spanning the gap. The CDR3 DNA sequence: TGTGCCAGCAGTTTGGCGGATGCAAATCAGCCCCAGCATTTT. Protein product: CASSLADANQPQHF.

This clonotype was detected ten times or more. The chain combines TRBV7-9 with TRBJ2-1, with D maybe TRBD2 (6 bases). CDR3 length equals 15 residues. The V gene's germline CDR1 is SEHNR and CDR2 FQNEAQ (reference sequence). V lost 6 bases to trimming and J lost 4 bases, with 16 bases between them. The CDR3 region has the DNA TGTGCCAGCAGATCCCTCACGGGGACTTACAATGAGCAGTTCTTC. As protein: CASRSLTGTYNEQFF.

This clonotype was counted at least ten times. The chain couples TRBV5-1 to TRBJ1-2, with a tentative D call TRBD1 (5 bases). The CDR3 length is 14 residues. Germline V gene sequence: CDR1 SGHRS, CDR2 YFSETQ. V lost 4 bases and J lost 8, with 18 bases in between. CDR3 sequence (DNA): TGCGCCAGCAGCCCCCCGGGGAGGGGAGTGGGCTACACCTTC. Its translation: CASSPPGRGVGYTF.

In this sample, this clonotype turned up many times. The chain links TRBV20-1 to TRBJ2-7; D is perhaps TRBD1 (6 bases). Trimming took 5 bases from V and 0 from J, leaving 20 bases between them. CDR3 length equals 16 residues. Germline V gives CDR1 DFQATT, CDR2 SNEGSKA (reference sequence). The CDR3 region is CSARARTETGSYEQYF. The CDR3 nucleotides read TGCAGTGCTCGCGCTCGGACAGAAACGGGCTCCTACGAGCAGTACTTC.

This clonotype appeared many times. The chain recombines TRBV2 with TRBJ1-6; TRBD1 is a possible D gene (5 bases). Per the germline V gene, CDR1 is SNHLY and CDR2 is FYNNEI. The CDR3 contains 16 residues. Trimming left V 2 bases short and J 1 base short, with 9 bases between. The CDR3 loop is CASSEQGSSYNSPLHF. In DNA form, the CDR3 reads TGTGCCAGCAGTGAACAGGGCTCTTCCTATAATTCACCCCTCCACTTT.

This clonotype was observed at least ten times. The V and J genes are TRBV20-1 and TRBJ2-1, with 10 bases lining up with TRBD2. Germline CDR1 reads DFQATT; CDR2 reads SNEGSKA (reference sequence). Trimming took 6 bases from V and 0 from J; bases not matched to a gene: 8. The CDR3 covers 16 residues. This CDR3 reads CSALPLAGVSYNEQFF. For the CDR3, the DNA is TGCAGTGCCCTACCCCTAGCGGGGGTCTCCTACAATGAGCAGTTCTTC.

This clonotype occurred many times. The chain employs TRBV5-1 and TRBJ1-4, with D perhaps TRBD1 (5 bases). The ends were cut back, 0 bases at V and 0 bases at J, with 18 bases in the middle. There are 19 residues in the CDR3. CDR1 and CDR2 from the germline V gene are SGHRS and YFSETQ. In DNA, the CDR3 is TGCGCCAGCAGCTTGGGAAAAATGACAGTAAAAGCAACTAATGAAAAACTGTTTTTT. It yields the protein CASSLGKMTVKATNEKLFF. The full variable domain, in which reference TRBV5-1 and TRBJ1-4 provide the parts outside the CDR3, is KAGVTQTPRYLIKTRGQQVTLSCSPISGHRSVSWYQQTPGQGLQFLFEYFSETQRNKGNFPGRFSGRQFSNSRSEMNVSTLELGDSALYLCASSLGKMTVKATNEKLFFGSGTQLSVL.

This clonotype appeared many times. The chain couples TRBV5-1 to TRBJ2-3; the D gene is possibly TRBD1 (6 bases). With 1 base removed from V and 4 bases from J, the gap between germline ends came to 16 bases. Germline V gene lookup returns CDR1 SGHRS and CDR2 YFSETQ. This CDR3 region has 16 residues. CDR3 bases: TGCGCCAGCAGCTTGTTGTCTGGGGGCGCCTCAGATACGCAGTATTTT. Protein sequence: CASSLLSGGASDTQYF.

Sample share makes this clonotype medium-sized. The rearrangement joins TRBV6-5 to TRBJ2-4, with a tentative D call TRBD1 (6 bases). In germline, CDR1 is MNHEY, CDR2 SVGAGI. V was clipped by 8 bases and J by 7 bases, with 24 bases between them. The CDR3 extends over 16 amino acids. The CDR3 DNA follows: TGTGCCAGCCGGAACCCGGACAGCCCTAGGCCGAACATTCAGTACTTC. It is translated as CASRNPDSPRPNIQYF.

This clonotype was counted at least ten times. The chain joins TRBV10-3 to TRBJ1-6; D unresolved. CDR1 and CDR2 (germline): ENHRY, SYGVKD. V lost 1 base, J lost 9 bases, and 4 bases lay in between. The CDR3 extends over 12 amino acids. The CDR3, as DNA: TGTGCCATCAGTGAGTTCTCTTCACCCCTCCACTTT. Its protein is CAISEFSSPLHF.

The V call is TRBV5-1, the J call TRBJ2-1, with TRBD2 identical over 10 bases. CDR3 length: 15 residues. In germline, CDR1 is SGHRS, CDR2 YFSETQ. V trimming: 5 bases; J trimming: 0 bases; junction bases outside the gene matches: 2. DNA of the CDR3: TGCGCCAGCAGAGCTAGCGGGGGCTCCTACAATGAGCAGTTCTTC. Amino acids: CASRASGGSYNEQFF.

This clonotype was found many times. The chain links TRBV20-1 to TRBJ1-3; tentatively, D is TRBD1 (5 bases). Germline CDR1 and CDR2: DFQATT and SNEGSKA (reference sequence). V was pared by 5 bases and J by 3 bases, with 14 bases between. This CDR3 contains 14 residues. In DNA form, the CDR3 reads TGCAGTGCTTCGCCCCAGGGACGTGGAAACACCATATATTTT. This gives the protein CSASPQGRGNTIYF.

There are many counts of this clonotype. V usage is TRBV7-9 and J usage is TRBJ1-1; D unresolved. The CDR3 loop spans 13 amino acids. Trimming cost V 8 bases and J 4 bases, with 14 bases left between them. From germline, CDR1 is SEHNR and CDR2 FQNEAQ (reference sequence). CDR3 sequence: CASLPQARTEAFF. DNA for the CDR3: TGTGCCAGCCTCCCTCAGGCCCGCACTGAAGCTTTCTTT.

The V call is TRBV5-1, the J call TRBJ2-3; D is possibly TRBD1 or TRBD2 (5 bases each). The CDR3 totals 16 residues. V was pared by 4 bases and J by 2 bases, with 17 bases between. CDR1 and CDR2 (germline): SGHRS, YFSETQ. Written as DNA, the CDR3 is TGCGCCAGCAGCCCCCAGGGAGACTTCAACACAGATACGCAGTATTTT. It is translated as CASSPQGDFNTDTQYF. The full variable domain, its missing parts supplied by reference TRBV5-1 and TRBJ2-3, is KAGVTQTPRYLIKTRGQQVTLSCSPISGHRSVSWYQQTPGQGLQFLFEYFSETQRNKGNFPGRFSGRQFSNSRSEMNVSTLELGDSALYLCASSPQGDFNTDTQYFGPGTRLTVL.

This clonotype appeared many times. This chain connects TRBV10-3 to TRBJ1-2; D gene unclear. The CDR3 is 12 residues long. Germline V gives CDR1 ENHRY, CDR2 SYGVKD. V was pared by 6 bases and J by 3 bases, with 8 bases between. CDR3 amino acids: CAISSTDYGYTF. The CDR3 DNA reads as TGTGCCATCAGCTCGACGGACTATGGCTACACCTTC.

This clonotype has a count of ten or more. The chain carries TRBV19 and TRBJ2-1, with 9 bases identical to TRBD1. This CDR3 comprises 15 residues. The germline V gene encodes CDR1 LNHDA and CDR2 SQIVND (reference sequence). V was clipped by 5 bases and J by 7 bases; unmatched bases: 9. The CDR3 region is CASSAPGQGSNEQFF. DNA for the CDR3: TGTGCCAGTAGTGCCCCGGGACAGGGTTCGAATGAGCAGTTCTTC.

There are many counts of this clonotype. J is TRBJ1-1 and V is TRBV29-1; D is possibly TRBD1 (6 bases). This CDR3 is 17 amino acids long. The V end was cut by 1 base, the J end by 1 base, with 19 bases between. Germline-derived CDR1 and CDR2 are SQVTM and ANQGSEA. The DNA of the CDR3 is TGCAGCGTTGAAGCGGGGGACACTCTCCTTCGGAACACTGAAGCTTTCTTT. It specifies CSVEAGDTLLRNTEAFF.

On this clonotype itself: An end of the junction differs from the germline gene, which may be a read error. V is TRBV14 and J is TRBJ2-7, with TRBD1 matching over 7 bases. The germline V gene encodes CDR1 SGHDN and CDR2 FVKESK. This CDR3 contains 14 residues. CDR3 residues: CGSSPQGISYEQNF. CDR3 nucleotide sequence: TGTGGCAGCAGCCCACAGGGGATCTCCTACGAGCAGAACTTC. The full variable domain, its missing parts supplied by reference TRBV14 and TRBJ2-7, is EAGVTQFPSHSVIEKGQTVTLRCDPISGHDNLYWYRRVMGKEIKFLLHFVKESKQDESGMPNNRFLAERTGGTYSTLKVQPAELEDSGVYFCGSSPQGISYEQNFGPGTRLTVT.